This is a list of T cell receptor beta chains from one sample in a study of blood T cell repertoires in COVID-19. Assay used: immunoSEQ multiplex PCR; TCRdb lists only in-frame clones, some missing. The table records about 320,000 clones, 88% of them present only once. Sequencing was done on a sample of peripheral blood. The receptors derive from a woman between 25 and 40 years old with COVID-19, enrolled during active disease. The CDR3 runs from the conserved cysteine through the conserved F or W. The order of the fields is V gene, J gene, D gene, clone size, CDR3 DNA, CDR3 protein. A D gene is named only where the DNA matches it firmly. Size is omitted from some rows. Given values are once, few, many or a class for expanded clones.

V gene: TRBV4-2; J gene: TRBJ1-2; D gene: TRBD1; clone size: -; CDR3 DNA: TGTGCCAGCAGCCAAGTAGGGACAGGGGGAACTAACTATGGCTACACCTTC; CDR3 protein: CASSQVGTGGTNYGYTF
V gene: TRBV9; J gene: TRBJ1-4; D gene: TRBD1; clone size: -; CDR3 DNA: TGTGCCAGCAGCGCCGGGACAGGGCAGGTAAAACTGTTTTTT; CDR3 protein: CASSAGTGQVKLFF
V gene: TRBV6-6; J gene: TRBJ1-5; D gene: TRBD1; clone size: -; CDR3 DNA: TGTGCCAGCAGTTACACTACAGGGGTTTATCAGCCCCAGCATTTT; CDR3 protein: CASSYTTGVYQPQHF
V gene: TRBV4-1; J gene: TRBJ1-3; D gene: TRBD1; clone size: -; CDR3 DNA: TGCGCCAGCAGCTCGGGACAGCCCAACAGGCGCTCTGGAAACACCATATATTTT; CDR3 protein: CASSSGQPNRRSGNTIYF
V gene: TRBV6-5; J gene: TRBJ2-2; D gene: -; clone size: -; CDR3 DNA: TGTGCCAGCAGTTACTCGATGGACAGCGGGGAGCTGTTTTTT; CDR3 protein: CASSYSMDSGELFF
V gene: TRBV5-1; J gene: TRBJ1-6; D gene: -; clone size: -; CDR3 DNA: TGCGCCAGCGGGAGGGACGGACCAGGCAATTCACCCCTCCACTTT; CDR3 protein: CASGRDGPGNSPLHF
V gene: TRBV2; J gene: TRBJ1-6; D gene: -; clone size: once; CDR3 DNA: TGTGCCAGCAGTCATGGACAGCCGAGCTCCTATAATTCACCCCTCCACTTT; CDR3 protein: CASSHGQPSSYNSPLHF
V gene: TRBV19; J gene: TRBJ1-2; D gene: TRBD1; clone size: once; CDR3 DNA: TGTGCCAGTAGTATTAAGGGACAGGTACCCGGCTATGGCTACACCTTC; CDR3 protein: CASSIKGQVPGYGYTF
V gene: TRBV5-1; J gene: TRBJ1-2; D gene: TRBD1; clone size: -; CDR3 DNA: TGCGCCAGCAGCTTTGGGGCCCGGGCAGGGGGCGCGGATGGCTACACCTTC; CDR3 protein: CASSFGARAGGADGYTF
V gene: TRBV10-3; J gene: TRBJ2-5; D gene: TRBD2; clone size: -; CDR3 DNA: TGTGCCATCAGTACTAGCGGGGGGCCGGAGACCCAGTACTTC; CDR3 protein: CAISTSGGPETQYF
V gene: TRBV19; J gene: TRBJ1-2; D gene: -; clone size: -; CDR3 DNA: TGTGCCACCTTGGGGGGGGCCGGTGGCTACACCTTC; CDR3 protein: CATLGGAGGYTF
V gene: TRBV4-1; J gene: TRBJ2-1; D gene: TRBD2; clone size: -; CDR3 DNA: TGCGCCAGCAGCCAAGGAGGAGGGGAGGGGAAAACCTACAATGAGCAGTTCTTC; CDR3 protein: CASSQGGGEGKTYNEQFF
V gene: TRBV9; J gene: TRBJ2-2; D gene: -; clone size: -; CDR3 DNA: TGTGCCAGCAGCCCCCGGACACATGCGAACACCGGGGAGCTGTTTTTT; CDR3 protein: CASSPRTHANTGELFF
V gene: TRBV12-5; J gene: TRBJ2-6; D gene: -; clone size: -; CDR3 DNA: TGTGCTAGTGGTTTGGTCACAGGACCCGGGGCCAACGTCCTGACTTTC; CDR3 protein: CASGLVTGPGANVLTF
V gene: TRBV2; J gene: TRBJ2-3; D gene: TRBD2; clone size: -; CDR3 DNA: TGTGCCAGTGGGGCGGGGGAGGTCGCAGATACGCAGTATTTT; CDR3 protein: CASGAGEVADTQYF
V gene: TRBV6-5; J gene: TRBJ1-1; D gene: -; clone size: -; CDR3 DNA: TGTGCCAGCAGTTCACAACCTAGGATGAACACTGAAGCTTTCTTT; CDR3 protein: CASSSQPRMNTEAFF
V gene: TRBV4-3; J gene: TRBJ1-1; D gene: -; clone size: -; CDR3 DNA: TGCGCCAGCAGCCAAGATACGGGCCAGGGAGGGACTGAAGCTTTCTTT; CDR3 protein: CASSQDTGQGGTEAFF
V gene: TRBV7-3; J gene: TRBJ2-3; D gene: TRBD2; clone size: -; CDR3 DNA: TGTGCCAGCAGCTTAACTAATCGGGAGCGGGGGTCATCGACAGATACGCAGTATTTT; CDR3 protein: CASSLTNRERGSSTDTQYF
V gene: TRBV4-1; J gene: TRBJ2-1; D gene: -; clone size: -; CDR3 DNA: TGCGCCAGCAGCCAAGATCCCAGAAGCTCCTACAATGAGCAGTTCTTC; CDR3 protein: CASSQDPRSSYNEQFF
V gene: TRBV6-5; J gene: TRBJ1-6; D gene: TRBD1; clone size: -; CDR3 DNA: TGTGCCAGCAGTCGGGACAGGGATTTGTCACCCCTCCACTTT; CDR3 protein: CASSRDRDLSPLHF
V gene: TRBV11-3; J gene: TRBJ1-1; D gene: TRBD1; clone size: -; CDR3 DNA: TGTGCCAGCAGCTCCGGACAGGAGACTGAAGCTTTCTTT; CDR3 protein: CASSSGQETEAFF
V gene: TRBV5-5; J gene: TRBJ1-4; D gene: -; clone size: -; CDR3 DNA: TGTGCCAGCAGCTTGGGACTGTCTGAAAAACTGTTTTTT; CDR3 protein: CASSLGLSEKLFF
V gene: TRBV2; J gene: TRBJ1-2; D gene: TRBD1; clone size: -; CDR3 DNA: TGTGCCAGCAGTGAATCCCCCAGGGGGCAAATCTACTATGGCTACACCTTC; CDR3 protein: CASSESPRGQIYYGYTF